This TCR beta chain was identified during a study of neurological immune-mediated disorders. Study-level findings and limits: No CDR3 amino acid sequences were shared by expanded clones across subjects, suggesting private repertoires in all groups.

5'RACE employing 10-nucleotide random UMIs yielded the cDNA. TCRdb independently ran MiXCR on the 5' RACE reads; one entry per CDR3 protein. The repertoire holds fewer than 55,000 distinct CDR3 sequences, with about 6.9% as singletons. Sorted libraries were made with around 1 million CD4+ or CD8+ T cells. This clonotype was seen repeatedly, ten times or more. The antigen is unknown. The sequenced sample consisted of CD4+ T cells from blood. This receptor was identified in a woman in her forties in good health.

The chain's CDR3 is CASAKGGSNTEAFF. DNA for the CDR3: TGTGCCAGCGCCAAGGGGGGCAGCAACACTGAAGCTTTCTTT. The chain links TRBV28 to TRBJ1-1, with D tentatively TRBD1 (6 bases). The CDR3 covers 14 residues. The germline V gene encodes CDR1 MDHEN and CDR2 SYDVKM. Trimming removed 8 bases from V and 2 bases from J, with 15 bases in between.